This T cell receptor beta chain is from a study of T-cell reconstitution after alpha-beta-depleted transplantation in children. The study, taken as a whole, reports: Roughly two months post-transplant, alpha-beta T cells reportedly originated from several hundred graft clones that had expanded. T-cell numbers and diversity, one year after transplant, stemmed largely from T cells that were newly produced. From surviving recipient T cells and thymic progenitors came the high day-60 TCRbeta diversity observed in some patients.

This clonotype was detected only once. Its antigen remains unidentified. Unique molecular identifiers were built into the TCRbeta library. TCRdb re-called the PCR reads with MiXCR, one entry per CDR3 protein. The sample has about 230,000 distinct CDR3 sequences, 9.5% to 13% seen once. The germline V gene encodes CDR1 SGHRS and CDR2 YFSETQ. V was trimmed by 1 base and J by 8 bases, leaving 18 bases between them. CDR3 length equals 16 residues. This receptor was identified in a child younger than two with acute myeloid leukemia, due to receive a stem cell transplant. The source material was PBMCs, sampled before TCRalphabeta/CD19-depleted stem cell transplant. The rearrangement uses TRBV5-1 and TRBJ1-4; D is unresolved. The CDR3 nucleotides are TGCGCCAGCAGCTTGTCTGGAGGAGGAACGTACGAAAAACTGTTTTTT. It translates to CASSLSGGGTYEKLFF.